The entry below describes one T cell receptor beta chain. V lost 6 bases, J lost 7 bases, and 9 bases lay in between. Germline CDR1 and CDR2: SGHDT and YYEEEE. The length of the CDR3 is 11 residues. Using immunoSEQ multiplex PCR, the repertoire was profiled, and TCRdb retains in-frame clones only, with some absent. Among approximately 250,000 clones listed, roughly 88% were seen once. This sample was taken from a study of blood T cell repertoires in COVID-19. The TCR sequence derives from a woman in her forties with acute COVID-19. The rearrangement links TRBV5-6 to TRBJ2-3; TRBD2 might be the D (5 bases). The sample consisted of PBMCs or T cells enriched from blood (not recorded which). The CDR3 sequence is CASNWRHTQYF. The CDR3 bases are TGTGCCAGCAACTGGAGGCATACGCAGTATTTT.